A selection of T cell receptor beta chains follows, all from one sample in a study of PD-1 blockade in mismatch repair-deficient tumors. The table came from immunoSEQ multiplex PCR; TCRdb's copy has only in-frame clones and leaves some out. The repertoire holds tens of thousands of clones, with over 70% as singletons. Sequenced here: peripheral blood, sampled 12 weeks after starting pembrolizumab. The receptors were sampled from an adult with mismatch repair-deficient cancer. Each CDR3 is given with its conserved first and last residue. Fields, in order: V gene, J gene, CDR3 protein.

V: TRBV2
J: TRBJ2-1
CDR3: CASTLLGDYNEQFF

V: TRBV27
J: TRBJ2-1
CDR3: CASSSPAGETGNEQFF

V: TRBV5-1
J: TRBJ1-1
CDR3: CASSSTGTGPPEAFF

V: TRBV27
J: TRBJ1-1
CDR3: CASSLGGVSNTEAFF

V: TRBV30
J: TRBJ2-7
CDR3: CAWRIRDRGFYEQYF

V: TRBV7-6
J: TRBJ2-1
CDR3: CASSSTRGQRDEQFF

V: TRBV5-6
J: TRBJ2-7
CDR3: CASSLGLAGEHEQYF

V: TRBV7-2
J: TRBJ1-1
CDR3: CASSLLGRTLNTEAFF

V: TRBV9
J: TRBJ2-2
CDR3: CASSVVGGFAGELFF

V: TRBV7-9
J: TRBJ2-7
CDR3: CASSLKGGEQYF

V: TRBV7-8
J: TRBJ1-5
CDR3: CASSLAVGWGQPQHF

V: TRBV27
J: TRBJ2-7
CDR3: CASSSPGQGYEQYF

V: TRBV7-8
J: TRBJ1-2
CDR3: CASSLGGGPTERYGYTF

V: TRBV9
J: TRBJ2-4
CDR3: CASSVDPSGGGLAKNIQYF

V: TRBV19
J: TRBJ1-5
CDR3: CASSIGTGGQPQHF

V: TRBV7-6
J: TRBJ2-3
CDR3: CASNAWSGDTDTQYF

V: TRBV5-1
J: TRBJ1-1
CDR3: CASSSAGNTEAFF

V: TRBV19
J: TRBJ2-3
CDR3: CASSSQLAESTDTQYF

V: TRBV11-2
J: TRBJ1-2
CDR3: CASSPREGLIYGYTF

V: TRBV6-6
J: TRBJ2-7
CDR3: CASSSLYRGYEQYF

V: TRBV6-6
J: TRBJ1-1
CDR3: CATPPERDTEAFF

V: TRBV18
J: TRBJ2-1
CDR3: CASLTSRGTRGDEQFF

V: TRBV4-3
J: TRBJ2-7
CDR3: CASSQASGRGEQYF

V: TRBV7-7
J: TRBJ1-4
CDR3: CASSRATNEKLFF

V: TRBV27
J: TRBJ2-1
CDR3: CASRISGNPYNEQFF

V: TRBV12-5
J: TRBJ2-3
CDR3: CASGKTTQGSDTQYF

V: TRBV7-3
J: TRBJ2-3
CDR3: CASSLVREDTDTQYF

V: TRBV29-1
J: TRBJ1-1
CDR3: CSVAPRRVSNTEAFF

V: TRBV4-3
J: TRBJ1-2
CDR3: CASSQVGQGGYTF

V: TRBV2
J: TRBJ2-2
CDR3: CASSDPNKSLRDRDTGELFF

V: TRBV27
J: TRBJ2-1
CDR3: CASSLFDSNEQFF

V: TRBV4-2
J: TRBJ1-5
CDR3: CASSPETGAWNQPQHF

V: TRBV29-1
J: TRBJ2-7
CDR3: CSVERDRTRGEQYF

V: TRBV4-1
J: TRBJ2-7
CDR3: CASSQDLTLQILYF

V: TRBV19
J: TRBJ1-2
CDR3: CASMDKTGSSANYGYTF

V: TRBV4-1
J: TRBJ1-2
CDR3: CASSQVPPAGKHGYTF

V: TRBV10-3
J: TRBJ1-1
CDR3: CAISPGGWGNTEAFF

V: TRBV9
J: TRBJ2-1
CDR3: CASSGPLAGGPREQFF

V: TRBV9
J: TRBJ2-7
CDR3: CASSSGLAGYEQYF

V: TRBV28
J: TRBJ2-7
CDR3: CASSLNYEQYF

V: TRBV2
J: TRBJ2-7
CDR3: CARSGDGSSYEQYF

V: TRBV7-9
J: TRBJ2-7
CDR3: CASSPRLAGIMEEQYF

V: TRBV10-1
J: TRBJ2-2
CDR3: CASSEGGRTTGELFF

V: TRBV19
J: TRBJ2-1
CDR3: CASSIAGYEQFF

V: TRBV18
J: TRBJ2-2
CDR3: CASSPGPGTGELFF

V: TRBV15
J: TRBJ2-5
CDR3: CATSRDKGSQETQYF

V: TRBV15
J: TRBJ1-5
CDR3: CATSRDRQGGGQPQHF

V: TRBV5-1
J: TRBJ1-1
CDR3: CASGWDKRSEAFF

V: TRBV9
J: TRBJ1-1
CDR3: CASSVALNTEAFF

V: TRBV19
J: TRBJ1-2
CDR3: CASSIGQYYNYGYTF

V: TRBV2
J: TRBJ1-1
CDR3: CASSGTVEAFF

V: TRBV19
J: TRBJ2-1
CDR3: CATLGGPGGNEQFF

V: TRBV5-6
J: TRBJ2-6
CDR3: CASSDLRGSGANVLTF

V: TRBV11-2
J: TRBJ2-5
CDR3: CASSPRGAETQYF

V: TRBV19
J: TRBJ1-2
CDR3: CASSTGGGGYTF

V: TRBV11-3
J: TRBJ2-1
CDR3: CASSLDYDLDEQFF

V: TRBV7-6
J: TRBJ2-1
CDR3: CASSPAGGLAGGREQFF